The rows below give T cell receptor beta chains drawn from one sample of a study of Graves' ophthalmopathy and Graves' hyperthyroidism. MiXCR, applied by TCRdb to the multiplex PCR reads, yields one record per CDR3 protein. The repertoire holds a few hundred thousand distinct CDR3 sequences, with about 21% as singletons. The material sequenced was peripheral blood. The receptor set was obtained from a woman aged 18 to 35 with stable Graves' hyperthyroidism. CDR3s include the opening cysteine and the closing phenylalanine or tryptophan. Fields, in order: V gene, J gene, CDR3 protein.

V: TRBV24-1; J: TRBJ1-1; CDR3: CATSDPRTARGTEAFF
V: TRBV19; J: TRBJ1-5; CDR3: CASSITHSNQPQHF
V: TRBV7-8; J: TRBJ1-2; CDR3: CASSPNIHRQGYTF
V: TRBV12-3/TRBV12-4; J: TRBJ1-3; CDR3: CASSGDRVGNTIYF
V: TRBV6-2/TRBV6-3; J: TRBJ2-6; CDR3: CASSSRVTTNVLTF
V: TRBV11-2; J: TRBJ2-5; CDR3: CASSRGVAGAETQYF
V: TRBV30; J: TRBJ2-7; CDR3: CAWSVAGGMYEQYF
V: TRBV12-3/TRBV12-4; J: TRBJ1-1; CDR3: CASSFAGIEAFF
V: TRBV5-6; J: TRBJ1-2; CDR3: CASSPWGGNYGYTF
V: TRBV27; J: TRBJ2-5; CDR3: CASRETGGGGQETQYF
V: TRBV6-5; J: TRBJ2-7; CDR3: CASSYSRTSTHEQYF
V: TRBV6-1; J: TRBJ2-5; CDR3: CASSDSGATQYF
V: TRBV28; J: TRBJ1-6; CDR3: CASTTRPGDSPLHF
V: TRBV19; J: TRBJ1-5; CDR3: CASREGQTSNQPQHF
V: TRBV11-2; J: TRBJ2-7; CDR3: CASSLEPGLASSYEQYF
V: TRBV10-3; J: TRBJ2-7; CDR3: CAISGGDGLNEQYF
V: TRBV19; J: TRBJ2-7; CDR3: CASSILAGASYEQYF
V: TRBV10-3; J: TRBJ1-1; CDR3: CAISDLYTEAFF
V: TRBV7-2; J: TRBJ2-5; CDR3: CASSSPGQGIETQYF
V: TRBV12-3/TRBV12-4; J: TRBJ1-1; CDR3: CASSSGLAEEAFF
V: TRBV6-5; J: TRBJ2-7; CDR3: CASRGLAARSYEQYF
V: TRBV20-1; J: TRBJ2-7; CDR3: CSAPNLGTITYEQYF
V: TRBV11-3; J: TRBJ2-1; CDR3: CASSLDRGTYNEQFF
V: TRBV20-1; J: TRBJ2-5; CDR3: CSPGQQETQYF
V: TRBV24-1; J: TRBJ2-7; CDR3: CATSDFVWRDYSYEQYF
V: TRBV7-2; J: TRBJ2-7; CDR3: CASSSGLAGSYEQYF
V: TRBV7-2; J: TRBJ1-6; CDR3: CASSLVDRGSPLHF
V: TRBV24-1; J: TRBJ2-2; CDR3: CATKGQTNTGELFF
V: TRBV25-1; J: TRBJ2-3; CDR3: CATDTDSTDTQYF
V: TRBV10-3; J: TRBJ2-5; CDR3: CASQAPPGETQYF
V: TRBV14; J: TRBJ1-6; CDR3: CASSQRGRANSPLHF
V: TRBV30; J: TRBJ2-7; CDR3: CAWSVPAYEQYF
V: TRBV27; J: TRBJ1-5; CDR3: CASRMANSNQPQHF
V: TRBV2; J: TRBJ2-7; CDR3: CASKAWDNSYEQYF
V: TRBV7-2; J: TRBJ2-5; CDR3: CASSLVNGETQYF
V: TRBV30; J: TRBJ2-7; CDR3: CAWSVLVWRGGLSSYEQYF
V: TRBV13; J: TRBJ1-2; CDR3: CASSPSVLRTASDLNYGYTF
V: TRBV20-1; J: TRBJ1-5; CDR3: CSARLNRGFNQGKHF
V: TRBV29-1; J: TRBJ2-2; CDR3: CSAGTGKNTGELFF
V: TRBV13; J: TRBJ1-2; CDR3: CASSLRQYYGYTF
V: TRBV12-3/TRBV12-4; J: TRBJ2-4; CDR3: CASSRPGVGNIQYF
V: TRBV4-1; J: TRBJ2-4; CDR3: CASSQDMGIQYF